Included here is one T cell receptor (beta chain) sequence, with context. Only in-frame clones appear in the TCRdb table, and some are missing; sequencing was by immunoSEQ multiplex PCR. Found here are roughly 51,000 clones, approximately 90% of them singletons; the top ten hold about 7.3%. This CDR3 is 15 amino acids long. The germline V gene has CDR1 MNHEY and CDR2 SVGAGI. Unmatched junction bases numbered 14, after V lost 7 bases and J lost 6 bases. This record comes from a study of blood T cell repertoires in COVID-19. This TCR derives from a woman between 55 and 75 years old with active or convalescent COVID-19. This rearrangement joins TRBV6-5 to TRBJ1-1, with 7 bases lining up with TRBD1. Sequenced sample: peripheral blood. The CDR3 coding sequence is TGTGCCAGCATTCCATCCGGGACAGATCACCCTGAAGCTTTCTTT. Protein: CASIPSGTDHPEAFF.